Described below is a single T cell receptor beta chain sequence and its context. This specimen comes from a study of control samples from healthy donors and cancer patients. Profiled with immunoSEQ multiplex PCR; TCRdb holds only in-frame clones, not every one. The sample has about 140,000 clones; over 85% are singletons. Material: blood. The receptor comes from a young man in good health.

Here the CDR3 reads CASSRTSQGEQFF. The DNA of the CDR3 is TGTGCCAGCAGCCGGACCTCGCAAGGGGAGCAGTTCTTC. This chain links TRBV14 with TRBJ2-1; D unclear. The CDR3 is 13 residues long. V was shortened by 4 bases and J by 10 bases, with 14 bases between the two germline ends. Germline CDR1 reads SGHDN; CDR2 reads FVKESK.